This entry is about one T cell receptor (beta chain). The data belong to a study of T cell repertoires in cytomegalovirus infection. For the study at large: Shared public TCR beta signatures pointed to both CMV infection and a matching HLA type.

A single record per CDR3 protein comes from TCRdb applying MiXCR to the reads. Of 560,000 or so distinct CDR3 sequences listed, approximately 15% are singletons. The V gene lost 1 base and the J gene lost 1 base, with 11 bases spanning the gap. Germline-derived CDR1 and CDR2 are SNHLY and FYNNEI. The CDR3 is 16 residues long. This TCR derives from a human donor in good health (CMV status not recorded). Some clones in this sample may be carry-over from other donors' samples. V gene TRBV2 combines with J gene TRBJ1-5; D unresolved. The sequenced material came from CD8+ T cells from PBMCs. As DNA, the CDR3 is TGTGCCAGCAGTGAAGTTGCGGGTGGGAGCAATCAGCCCCAGCATTTT. As protein: CASSEVAGGSNQPQHF.